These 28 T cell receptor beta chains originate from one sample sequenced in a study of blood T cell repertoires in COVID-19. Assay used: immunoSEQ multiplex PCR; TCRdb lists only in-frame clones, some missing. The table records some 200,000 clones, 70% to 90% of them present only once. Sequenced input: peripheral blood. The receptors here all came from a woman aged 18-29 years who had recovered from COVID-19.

CDR3 nucleotide sequence: TGTGCCAGCAGTGACGTGGGGCTGGCGAATGAGCAGTTCTTC. Translation gives CASSDVGLANEQFF. V and J are TRBV6-4 and TRBJ2-1, with a tentative D call TRBD1 (5 bases). CDR1 and CDR2 (germline): MRHNA, SNTAGT. V gave up 2 bases and J gave up 7 bases, with 12 bases separating them. The CDR3 runs to 14 residues.

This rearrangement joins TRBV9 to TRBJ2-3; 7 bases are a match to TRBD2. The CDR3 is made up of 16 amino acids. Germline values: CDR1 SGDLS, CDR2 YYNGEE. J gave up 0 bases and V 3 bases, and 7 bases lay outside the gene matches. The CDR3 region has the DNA TGTGCCAGCAGCGGACACCTAGCGGATAGCACAGATACGCAGTATTTT. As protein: CASSGHLADSTDTQYF. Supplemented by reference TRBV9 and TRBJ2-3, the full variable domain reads DSGVTQTPKHLITATGQRVTLRCSPRSGDLSVYWYQQSLDQGLQFLIQYYNGEERAKGNILERFSAQQFPDLHSELNLSSLELGDSALYFCASSGHLADSTDTQYFGPGTRLTVL.

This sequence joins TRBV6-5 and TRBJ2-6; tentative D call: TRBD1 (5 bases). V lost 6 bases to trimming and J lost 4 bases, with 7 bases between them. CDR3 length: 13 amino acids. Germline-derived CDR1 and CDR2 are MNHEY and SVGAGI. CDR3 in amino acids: CASSRTGANVLTF. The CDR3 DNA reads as TGTGCCAGCAGCCGGACAGGGGCCAACGTCCTGACTTTC.

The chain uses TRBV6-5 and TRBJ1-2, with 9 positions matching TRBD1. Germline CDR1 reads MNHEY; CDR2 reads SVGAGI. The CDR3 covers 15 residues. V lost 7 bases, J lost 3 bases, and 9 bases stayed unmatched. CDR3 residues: CASTSRDRAHYGYTF. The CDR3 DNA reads TGTGCCAGCACTTCCCGGGACAGGGCCCACTATGGCTACACCTTC.

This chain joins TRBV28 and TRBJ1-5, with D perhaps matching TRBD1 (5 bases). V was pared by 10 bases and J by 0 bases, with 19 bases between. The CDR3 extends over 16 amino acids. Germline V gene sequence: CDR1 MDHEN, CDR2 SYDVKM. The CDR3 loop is CATIDSDPYSNQPQHF. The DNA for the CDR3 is TGTGCCACAATTGACAGTGACCCCTATAGCAATCAGCCCCAGCATTTT. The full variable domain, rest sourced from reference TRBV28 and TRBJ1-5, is DVKVTQSSRYLVKRTGEKVFLECVQDMDHENMFWYRQDPGLGLRLIYFSYDVKMKEKGDIPEGYSVSREKKERFSLILESASTNQTSMYLCATIDSDPYSNQPQHFGDGTRLSIL.

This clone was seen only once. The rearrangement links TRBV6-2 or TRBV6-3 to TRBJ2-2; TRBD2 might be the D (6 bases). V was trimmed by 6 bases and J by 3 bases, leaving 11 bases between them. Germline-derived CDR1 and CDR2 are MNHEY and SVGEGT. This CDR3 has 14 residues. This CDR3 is CASSSTSYTGELFF. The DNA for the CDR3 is TGTGCCAGCAGCTCTACTAGCTACACCGGGGAGCTGTTTTTT.

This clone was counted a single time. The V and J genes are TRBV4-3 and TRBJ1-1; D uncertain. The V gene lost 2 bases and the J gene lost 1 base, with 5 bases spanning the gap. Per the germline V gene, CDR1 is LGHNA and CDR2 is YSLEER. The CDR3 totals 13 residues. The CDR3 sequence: CASSQNRNTEAFF. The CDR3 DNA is TGCGCCAGCAGCCAAAACAGGAACACTGAAGCTTTCTTT.

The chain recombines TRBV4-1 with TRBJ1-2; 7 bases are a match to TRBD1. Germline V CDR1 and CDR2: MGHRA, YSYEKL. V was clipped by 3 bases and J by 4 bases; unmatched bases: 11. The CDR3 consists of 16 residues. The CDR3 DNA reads TGCGCCAGCAGCCAGGATACCAACAGGGGAAGCTATGGCTACACCTTC. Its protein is CASSQDTNRGSYGYTF.

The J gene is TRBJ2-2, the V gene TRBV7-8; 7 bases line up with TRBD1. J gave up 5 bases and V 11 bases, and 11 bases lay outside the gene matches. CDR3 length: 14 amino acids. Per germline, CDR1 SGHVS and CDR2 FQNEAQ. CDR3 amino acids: CASEGAKATGELFF. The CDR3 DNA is TGTGCCTCTGAGGGGGCGAAAGCAACCGGGGAGCTGTTTTTT.

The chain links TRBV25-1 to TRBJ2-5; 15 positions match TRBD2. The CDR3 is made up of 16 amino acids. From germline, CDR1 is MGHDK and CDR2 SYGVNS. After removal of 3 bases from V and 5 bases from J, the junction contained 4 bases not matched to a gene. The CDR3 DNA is TGTGCCAGCAGTGAGCTCGGGACTAGCGGGAGGGAGACCCAGTACTTC. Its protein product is CASSELGTSGRETQYF.

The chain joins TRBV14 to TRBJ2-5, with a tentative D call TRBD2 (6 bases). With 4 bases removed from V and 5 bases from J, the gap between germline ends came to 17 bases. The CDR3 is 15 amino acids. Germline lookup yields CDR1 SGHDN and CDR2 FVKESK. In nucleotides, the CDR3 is TGTGCCAGCAGCCCGGGGACTTGGCATGAGGAGACCCAGTACTTC. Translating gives CASSPGTWHEETQYF.

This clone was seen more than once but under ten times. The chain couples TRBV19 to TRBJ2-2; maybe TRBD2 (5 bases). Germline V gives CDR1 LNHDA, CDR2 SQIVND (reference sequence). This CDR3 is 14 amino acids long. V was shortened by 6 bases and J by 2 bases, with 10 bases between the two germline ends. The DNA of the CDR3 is TGTGCCAGTAGCCGAGCGGAAAACACCGGGGAGCTGTTTTTT. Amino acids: CASSRAENTGELFF. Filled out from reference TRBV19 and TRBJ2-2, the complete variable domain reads DGGITQSPKYLFRKEGQNVTLSCEQNLNHDAMYWYRQDPGQGLRLIYYSQIVNDFQKGDIAEGYSVSREKKESFPLTVTSAQKNPTAFYLCASSRAENTGELFFGEGSRLTVL.

The CDR3, as DNA: TGTGCCAGCAGCTTGGGACAGGGTCATGGCTACACCTTC. Translated: CASSLGQGHGYTF. The chain is built from TRBV5-4 and TRBJ1-2; 7 bases align to TRBD1. V was pared by 0 bases and J by 6 bases, with 2 bases of the junction left unmatched. Germline CDR1 and CDR2: SGHNT and YYREEE (reference sequence). The CDR3 is 13 residues long.

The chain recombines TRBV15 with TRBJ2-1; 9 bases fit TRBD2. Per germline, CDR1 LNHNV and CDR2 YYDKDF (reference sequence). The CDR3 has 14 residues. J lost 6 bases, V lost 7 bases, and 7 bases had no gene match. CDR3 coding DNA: TGTGCCACCATATCAAGCGGGAGGCCCAATGAGCAGTTCTTC. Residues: CATISSGRPNEQFF.

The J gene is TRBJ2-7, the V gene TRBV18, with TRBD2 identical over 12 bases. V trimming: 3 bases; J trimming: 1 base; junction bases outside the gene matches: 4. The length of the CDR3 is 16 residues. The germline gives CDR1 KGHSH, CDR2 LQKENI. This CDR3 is CASSPSGTSGSYEQYF. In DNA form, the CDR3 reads TGTGCCAGCTCACCCTCCGGGACTAGCGGGTCCTACGAGCAGTACTTC.

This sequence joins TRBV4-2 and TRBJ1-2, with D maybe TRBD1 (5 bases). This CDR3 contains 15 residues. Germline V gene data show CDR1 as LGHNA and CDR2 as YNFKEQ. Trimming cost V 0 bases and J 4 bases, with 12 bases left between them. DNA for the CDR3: TGTGCCAGCAGCCAAGAGGGGCACCCCGGCTATGGCTACACCTTC. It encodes CASSQEGHPGYGYTF.

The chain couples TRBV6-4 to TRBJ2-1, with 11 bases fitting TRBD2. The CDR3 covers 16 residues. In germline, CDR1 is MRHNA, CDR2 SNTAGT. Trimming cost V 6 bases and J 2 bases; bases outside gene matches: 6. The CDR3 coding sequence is TGTGCCAGCAGACAACTAGCGGGAGAACCCTACAATGAGCAGTTCTTC. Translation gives CASRQLAGEPYNEQFF.

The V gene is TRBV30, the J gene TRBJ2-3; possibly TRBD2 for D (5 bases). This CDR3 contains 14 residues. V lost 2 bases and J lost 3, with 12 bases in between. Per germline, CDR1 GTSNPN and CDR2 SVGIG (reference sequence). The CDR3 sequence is CAWSHGIVTDTQYF. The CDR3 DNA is TGTGCCTGGAGTCACGGGATCGTGACAGATACGCAGTATTTT.

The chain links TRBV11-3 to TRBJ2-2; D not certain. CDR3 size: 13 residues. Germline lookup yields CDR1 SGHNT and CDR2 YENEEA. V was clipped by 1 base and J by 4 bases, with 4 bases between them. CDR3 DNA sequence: TGTGCCAGCAGCTTAGGGAGCACCGGGGAGCTGTTTTTT. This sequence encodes CASSLGSTGELFF.

The CDR3: CASSRMTGVNEKLFF. In nucleotides, the CDR3 is TGCGCCAGCAGCCGGATGACAGGGGTAAATGAAAAACTGTTTTTT. The chain carries TRBV4-1 and TRBJ1-4; 8 nucleotides align to TRBD1. V gave up 4 bases and J gave up 5 bases; unmatched junction bases: 6. The CDR3 is 15 residues long. Per germline, CDR1 MGHRA and CDR2 YSYEKL.

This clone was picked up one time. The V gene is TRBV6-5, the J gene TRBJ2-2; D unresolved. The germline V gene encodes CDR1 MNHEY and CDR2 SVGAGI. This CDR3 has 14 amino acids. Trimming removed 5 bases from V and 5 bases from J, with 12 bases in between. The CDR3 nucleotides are TGTGCCAGCAGTCACACCCAATGGACCGGGGAGCTGTTTTTT. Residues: CASSHTQWTGELFF.

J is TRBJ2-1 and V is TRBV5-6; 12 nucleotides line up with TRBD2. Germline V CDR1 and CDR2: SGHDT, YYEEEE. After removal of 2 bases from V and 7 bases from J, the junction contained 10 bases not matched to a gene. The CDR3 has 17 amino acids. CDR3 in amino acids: CASSLGGGLAGLNEQFF. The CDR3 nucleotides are TGTGCCAGCAGCTTAGGGGGCGGACTAGCGGGACTTAATGAGCAGTTCTTC.

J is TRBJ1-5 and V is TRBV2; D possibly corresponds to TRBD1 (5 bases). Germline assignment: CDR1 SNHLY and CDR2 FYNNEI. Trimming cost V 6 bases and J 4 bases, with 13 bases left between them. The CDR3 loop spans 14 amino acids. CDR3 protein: CASSGRGDNQPQHF. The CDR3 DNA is TGTGCCAGCAGCGGGAGAGGGGATAATCAGCCCCAGCATTTT.

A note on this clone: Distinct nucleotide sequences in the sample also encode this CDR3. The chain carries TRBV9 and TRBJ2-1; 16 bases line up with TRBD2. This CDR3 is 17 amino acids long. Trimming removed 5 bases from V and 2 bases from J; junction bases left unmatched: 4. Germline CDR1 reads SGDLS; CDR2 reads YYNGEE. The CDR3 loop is CASSDGTSGRAYNEQFF. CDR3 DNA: TGTGCCAGCAGTGACGGGACTAGCGGGAGGGCCTACAATGAGCAGTTCTTC.

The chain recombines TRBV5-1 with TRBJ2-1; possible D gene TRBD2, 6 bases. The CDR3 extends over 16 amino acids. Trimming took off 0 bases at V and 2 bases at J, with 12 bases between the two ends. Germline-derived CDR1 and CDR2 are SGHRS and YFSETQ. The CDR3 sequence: CASSLVGLRAYNEQFF. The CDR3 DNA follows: TGCGCCAGCAGCTTGGTGGGACTTCGGGCCTACAATGAGCAGTTCTTC.

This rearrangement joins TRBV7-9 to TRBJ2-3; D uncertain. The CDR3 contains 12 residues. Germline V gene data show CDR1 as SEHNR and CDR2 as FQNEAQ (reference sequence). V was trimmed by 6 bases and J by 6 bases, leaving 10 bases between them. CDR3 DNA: TGTGCCAGCAGACCCGACGGGGATACGCAGTATTTT. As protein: CASRPDGDTQYF.

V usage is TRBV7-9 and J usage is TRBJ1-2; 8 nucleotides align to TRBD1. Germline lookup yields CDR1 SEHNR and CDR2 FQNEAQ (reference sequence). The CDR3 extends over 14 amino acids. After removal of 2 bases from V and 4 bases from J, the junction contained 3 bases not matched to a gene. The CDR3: CASSLPGGTYGYTF. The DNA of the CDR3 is TGTGCCAGCAGCTTACCAGGGGGCACCTATGGCTACACCTTC.

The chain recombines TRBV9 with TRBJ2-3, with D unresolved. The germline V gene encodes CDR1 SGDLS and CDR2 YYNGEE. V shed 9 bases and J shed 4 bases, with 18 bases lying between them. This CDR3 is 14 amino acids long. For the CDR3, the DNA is TGTGCCACCCGCCAGAAGTCGGGTGCAGATACGCAGTATTTT. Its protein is CATRQKSGADTQYF.